Sequencing of this T cell receptor (beta chain) was carried out in a study of cytomegalovirus exposure and HLA in healthy donors. CDR3 length equals 16 residues. The germline V gene has CDR1 GTSNPN and CDR2 SVGIG (reference sequence). Regarding this clone: Its specificity is not known.

13 Jbeta primers and 60 Vbeta primers were used for the PCR. TCRdb keeps only in-frame clones here, not all; method: immunoSEQ multiplex PCR. The sample shows about 82,000 clones, around 77% of them seen only once. It was healthy bone marrow donors who served as donors. The study sampled nominally healthy donors, though unrecorded immune exposures were likely. Study conclusions and caveats: Researchers reported in a later analysis that a missense DCLRE1C variant was tied to TCR beta V- and J-gene trimming. TCR beta sequences numbering about 17,000 were associated with HLA alleles at 0.05 false discovery rate in a later analysis.

Sequenced sample: PBMCs. The source of this sequence is a man between 45 and 60 years old in good health and CMV-seronegative. V is TRBV30 and J is TRBJ2-5; the D gene is possibly TRBD2 (6 bases). The chain's CDR3 is CASEGPILGGSETQYF. CDR3 in DNA: TGTGCGTCCGAGGGACCAATTCTAGGAGGGTCAGAGACCCAGTACTTC.